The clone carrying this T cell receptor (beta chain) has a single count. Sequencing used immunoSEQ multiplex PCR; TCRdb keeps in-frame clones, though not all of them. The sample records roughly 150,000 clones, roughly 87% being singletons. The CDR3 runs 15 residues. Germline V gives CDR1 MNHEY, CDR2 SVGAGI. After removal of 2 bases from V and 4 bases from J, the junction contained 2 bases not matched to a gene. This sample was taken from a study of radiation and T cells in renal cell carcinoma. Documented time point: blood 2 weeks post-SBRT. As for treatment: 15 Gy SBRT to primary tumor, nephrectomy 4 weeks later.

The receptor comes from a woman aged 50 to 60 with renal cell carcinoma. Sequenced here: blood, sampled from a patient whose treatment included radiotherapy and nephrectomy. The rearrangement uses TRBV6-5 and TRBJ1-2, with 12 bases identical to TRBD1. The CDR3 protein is CASSYGTGGIYGYTF. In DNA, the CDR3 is TGTGCCAGCAGTTACGGGACAGGGGGCATCTATGGCTACACCTTC.